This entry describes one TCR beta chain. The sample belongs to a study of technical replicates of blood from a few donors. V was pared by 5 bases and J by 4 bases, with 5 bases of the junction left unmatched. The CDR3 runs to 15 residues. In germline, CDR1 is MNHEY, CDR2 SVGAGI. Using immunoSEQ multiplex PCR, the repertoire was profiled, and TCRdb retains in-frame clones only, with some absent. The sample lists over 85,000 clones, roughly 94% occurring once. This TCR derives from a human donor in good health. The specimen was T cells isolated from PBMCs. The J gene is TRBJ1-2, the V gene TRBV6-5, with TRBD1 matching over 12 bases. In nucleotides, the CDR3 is TGTGCCAGCAGTAAGGGGGGACAGGGGGCCTATGGCTACACCTTC. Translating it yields CASSKGGQGAYGYTF.